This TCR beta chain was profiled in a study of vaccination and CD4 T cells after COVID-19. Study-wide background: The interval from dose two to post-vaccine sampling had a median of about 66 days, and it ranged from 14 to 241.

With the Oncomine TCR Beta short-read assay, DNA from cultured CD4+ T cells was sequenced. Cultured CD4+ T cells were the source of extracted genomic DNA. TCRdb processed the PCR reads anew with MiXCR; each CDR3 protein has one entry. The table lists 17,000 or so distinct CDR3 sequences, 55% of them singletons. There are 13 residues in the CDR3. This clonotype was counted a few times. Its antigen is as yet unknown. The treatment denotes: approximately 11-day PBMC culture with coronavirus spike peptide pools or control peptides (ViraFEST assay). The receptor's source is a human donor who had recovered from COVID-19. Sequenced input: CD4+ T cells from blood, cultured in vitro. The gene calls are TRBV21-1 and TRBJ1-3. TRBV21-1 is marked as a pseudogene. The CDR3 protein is CASSKTGGNTIYF. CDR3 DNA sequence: TGTGCCAGCAGCAAAACGGGGGGAAACACCATATATTTT.